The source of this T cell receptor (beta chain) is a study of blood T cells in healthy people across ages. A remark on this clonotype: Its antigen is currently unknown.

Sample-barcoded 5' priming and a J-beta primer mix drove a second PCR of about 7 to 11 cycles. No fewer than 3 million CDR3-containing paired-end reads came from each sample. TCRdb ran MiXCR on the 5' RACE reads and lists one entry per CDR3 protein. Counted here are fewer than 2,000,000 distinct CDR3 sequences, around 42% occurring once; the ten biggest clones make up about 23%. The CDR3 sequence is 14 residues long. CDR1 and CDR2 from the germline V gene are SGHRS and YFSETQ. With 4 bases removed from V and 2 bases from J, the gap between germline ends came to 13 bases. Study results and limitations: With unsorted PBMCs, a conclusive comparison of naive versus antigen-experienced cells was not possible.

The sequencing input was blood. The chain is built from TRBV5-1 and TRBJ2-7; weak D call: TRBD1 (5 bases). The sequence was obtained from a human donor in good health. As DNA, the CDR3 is TGCGCCAGCAGCATAGGACAAACCGCCTACGAGCAGTACTTC. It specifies CASSIGQTAYEQYF. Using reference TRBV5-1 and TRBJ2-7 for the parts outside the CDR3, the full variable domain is KAGVTQTPRYLIKTRGQQVTLSCSPISGHRSVSWYQQTPGQGLQFLFEYFSETQRNKGNFPGRFSGRQFSNSRSEMNVSTLELGDSALYLCASSIGQTAYEQYFGPGTRLTVT.